These 17 T cell receptor beta chains came from one sample sequenced in a study of cytomegalovirus exposure and HLA in healthy donors. PCR primers comprised 60 Vbeta and 13 Jbeta primers. Sequencing used immunoSEQ multiplex PCR; TCRdb keeps in-frame clones, though not all of them. The sample carries some 200,000 clones, roughly 9.4% recorded once. Sample: PBMCs. Receptor source: a woman aged 25 to 39 in good health and CMV-seropositive.

This clone was seen a few times. The chain uses TRBV6-1 and TRBJ2-2; D may be TRBD2 (5 bases). Deletions cut 8 bases from V and 6 bases from J, with 10 bases between. The CDR3 extends over 12 amino acids. Germline V CDR1 and CDR2: MNHNS, SASEGT. The CDR3: CASLVGAGELFF. The CDR3 DNA is TGTGCCAGCCTCGTCGGGGCCGGGGAGCTGTTTTTT.

The table lists this clone with a few counts. The chain combines TRBV2 with TRBJ2-7; TRBD2 might be the D (6 bases). Trimming stripped 7 bases from V and 7 bases from J, with 17 bases between. The length of the CDR3 is 13 residues. Germline CDR1 is SNHLY and CDR2 is FYNNEI. The CDR3: CASIGLSIEEQYF. The CDR3 DNA reads as TGTGCCAGCATTGGACTATCTATAGAGGAGCAGTACTTC.

This clone was recorded a few times. The chain has TRBV5-1 and TRBJ1-1; D possibly corresponds to TRBD1 (5 bases). The CDR3 contains 14 residues. V lost 7 bases to trimming and J lost 1 base, with 14 bases between them. Germline CDR1 and CDR2: SGHRS and YFSETQ. CDR3 sequence reads: CASSPQGANTEAFF. As DNA, the CDR3 is TGCGCCAGCTCCCCTCAGGGTGCGAACACTGAAGCTTTCTTT.

The rearrangement joins TRBV27 to TRBJ2-3; D not resolved. The germline V gene has CDR1 MNHEY and CDR2 SMNVEV (reference sequence). Trimming cost V 8 bases and J 2 bases, with 8 bases left between them. The CDR3 runs 12 residues. The CDR3 region has the DNA TGTGCCAGCCTCAGGAACACAGATACGCAGTATTTT. Its translation: CASLRNTDTQYF.

J is TRBJ2-5 and V is TRBV19; TRBD1 matches 7 bases. This CDR3 is 13 amino acids long. V lost 11 bases and J lost 4; bases outside the gene matches: 10. In germline, CDR1 is LNHDA, CDR2 SQIVND (reference sequence). The CDR3 nucleotides are TGTGCCGCAGCAGGGGGTCTAGGAGAGACCCAGTACTTC. Its translation: CAAAGGLGETQYF. Supplemented by reference TRBV19 and TRBJ2-5, the full variable domain reads DGGITQSPKYLFRKEGQNVTLSCEQNLNHDAMYWYRQDPGQGLRLIYYSQIVNDFQKGDIAEGYSVSREKKESFPLTVTSAQKNPTAFYLCAAAGGLGETQYFGPGTRLLVL.

To note about this clone: The CDR3 does not close with the conserved phenylalanine or tryptophan, likely indicating a read error. This rearrangement joins TRBV30 to TRBJ1-1, with TRBD1 matching over 10 bases. Germline V CDR1 and CDR2: GTSNPN, SVGIG (reference sequence). This CDR3 has 16 amino acids. Here the CDR3 reads CAWSTYGQGGNTEAFV. The CDR3, as DNA: TGTGCATGGAGTACTTATGGACAGGGGGGGAACACTGAAGCTTTCGTT.

The gene calls are TRBV9 and TRBJ2-1; tentative D call: TRBD2 (6 bases). Germline loops: CDR1 SGDLS, CDR2 YYNGEE. This CDR3 contains 16 residues. The V end was cut by 0 bases, the J end by 3 bases, with 13 bases between. CDR3 DNA sequence: TGTGCCAGCAGCGTAGATGGGGGACTCTACTACAATGAGCAGTTCTTC. Amino acid sequence: CASSVDGGLYYNEQFF. The full variable domain, completed using reference TRBV9 and TRBJ2-1, is DSGVTQTPKHLITATGQRVTLRCSPRSGDLSVYWYQQSLDQGLQFLIQYYNGEERAKGNILERFSAQQFPDLHSELNLSSLELGDSALYFCASSVDGGLYYNEQFFGPGTRLTVL.

The sample holds a few counts of this clone. J is TRBJ2-3 and V is TRBV2, with TRBD2 matching over 14 bases. Trimming removed 3 bases from V and 0 bases from J; junction bases left unmatched: 5. The CDR3 consists of 18 residues. Per the germline V gene, CDR1 is SNHLY and CDR2 is FYNNEI. CDR3 in amino acids: CASSELTSGRASTDTQYF. CDR3 coding DNA: TGTGCCAGCAGTGAGTTGACTAGCGGGAGGGCCAGCACAGATACGCAGTATTTT. Looking up the rest from reference TRBV2 and TRBJ2-3 gives the full variable domain: EPEVTQTPSHQVTQMGQEVILRCVPISNHLYFYWYRQILGQKVEFLVSFYNNEISEKSEIFDDQFSVERPDGSNFTLKIRSTKLEDSAMYFCASSELTSGRASTDTQYFGPGTRLTVL.

In this sample, this clone turned up a few times. The rearrangement uses TRBV30 and TRBJ1-5, with 9 bases identical to TRBD1. Germline assignment: CDR1 GTSNPN and CDR2 SVGIG (reference sequence). CDR3 length equals 14 residues. Trimming took 2 bases from V and 8 from J; bases not matched to a gene: 7. CDR3 protein: CAWSTGGASKPQHF. DNA of the CDR3: TGTGCCTGGAGTACAGGGGGCGCTTCCAAGCCCCAGCATTTT.

This clone came up a few times. The V gene is TRBV11-2, the J gene TRBJ1-3; 7 bases match TRBD1. Germline lookup yields CDR1 SGHAT and CDR2 FQNNGV. The CDR3 is 16 residues long. V dropped 4 bases and J dropped 2; count of bases not matched to a gene: 8. The CDR3 DNA follows: TGTGCCAGCAGCTCGTGGCGAGACAGGGCTGGAAACACCATATATTTT. It yields the protein CASSSWRDRAGNTIYF.

This clone was seen a few times. The chain couples TRBV6-6 to TRBJ2-1, with TRBD2 matching 13 bases. Germline V CDR1 and CDR2: MNHNY, SVGAGI (reference sequence). This CDR3 is 15 amino acids long. V was clipped by 7 bases and J by 8 bases; unmatched bases: 8. CDR3 sequence (DNA): TGTGCCAGCACCTTACTAGCGGGAGGGCCCCATGAGCAGTTCTTC. Encoded protein: CASTLLAGGPHEQFF.

This clone was seen only a few times. The chain uses TRBV27 and TRBJ2-5; 8 bases are a match to TRBD1. V trimming: 5 bases; J trimming: 2 bases; junction bases outside the gene matches: 10. CDR1 and CDR2 (germline): MNHEY, SMNVEV (reference sequence). The CDR3 spans 16 residues. The CDR3: CASSLRQGSGQETQYF. As DNA, the CDR3 is TGTGCCAGCAGTCTGCGACAGGGGTCGGGGCAAGAGACCCAGTACTTC.

The chain has TRBV25-1 and TRBJ2-7, with 14 bases matching TRBD2. Germline loops: CDR1 MGHDK, CDR2 SYGVNS. Trimming took 8 bases from V and 7 from J; bases not matched to a gene: 19. This CDR3 is 18 amino acids long. The CDR3 protein is CASLLRSPGTSGRGEQYF. As DNA, the CDR3 is TGTGCCAGCCTCCTAAGGAGCCCGGGGACTAGCGGGAGAGGGGAGCAGTACTTC.

This clone was seen a handful of times. The chain links TRBV2 to TRBJ2-5; 9 positions match TRBD1. Germline loops: CDR1 SNHLY, CDR2 FYNNEI. This CDR3 contains 15 residues. Losses at the gene ends were 6 bases for V and 4 bases for J; bases not matched to a gene: 9. The CDR3 sequence: CASSFRDRERETQYF. Written as DNA, the CDR3 is TGTGCCAGCAGCTTCCGGGACAGGGAGAGAGAGACCCAGTACTTC.

This clone occurred a few times. The chain is built from TRBV30 and TRBJ2-1; D remains unclear. CDR1 and CDR2 (germline): GTSNPN, SVGIG (reference sequence). Trimming stripped 4 bases from V and 7 bases from J, with 8 bases between. The CDR3 covers 11 residues. CDR3 sequence: CAWTEDNEQFF. The DNA for the CDR3 is TGTGCCTGGACCGAGGATAATGAGCAGTTCTTC.

This clone was found a few times. The gene calls are TRBV5-6 and TRBJ2-7, with D maybe TRBD2 (5 bases). The CDR3 covers 13 residues. The ends were cut back, 0 bases at V and 6 bases at J, with 10 bases in the middle. Germline assignment: CDR1 SGHDT and CDR2 YYEEEE. CDR3 DNA sequence: TGTGCCAGCAGCTTGGTAAACAGCGGCGAGCAGTACTTC. It codes for CASSLVNSGEQYF.

In its sample, this clone was seen a few times. Different DNA sequences within this sample yield the same CDR3. The V and J genes are TRBV5-1 and TRBJ2-3, with a weak D call TRBD2 (6 bases). The germline V and J ends were trimmed by 7 bases and 2 bases, with 14 bases remaining between them. The CDR3 is 14 residues long. Germline-derived CDR1 and CDR2 are SGHRS and YFSETQ. The CDR3 protein is CASVLGLITDTQYF. In DNA, the CDR3 is TGCGCCAGCGTTCTGGGACTTATCACAGATACGCAGTATTTT.